Listed here are 6 T cell receptor beta chains from one sample, sequenced in a study of blood T cells in healthy people across ages. A J-beta primer mix and a sample-barcoded 5' primer were used in a second PCR of roughly 6 to 11 cycles. TCRdb re-called the 5' RACE reads through MiXCR, storing one row per CDR3 protein. The sample lists nearly 800,000 distinct CDR3 sequences; roughly 56% were seen once. Sequenced material: blood. The receptors stem from a man in his forties in good health.

The chain combines TRBV6-4 with TRBJ1-6; D gene unclear. The CDR3 contains 13 residues. V was cut by 2 bases and J by 5 bases, with 4 bases left in between. Germline V gene lookup returns CDR1 MRHNA and CDR2 SNTAGT. CDR3 sequence (DNA): TGTGCCAGCAGTGACCGGGATAATTCACCCCTCCACTTT. This gives the protein CASSDRDNSPLHF.

J is TRBJ1-2 and V is TRBV5-1, with 7 bases that match TRBD1. Trimming at V came to 4 bases and at J to 5 bases, leaving 5 bases not matched to a gene. The CDR3 is 13 residues long. Germline V gene lookup returns CDR1 SGHRS and CDR2 YFSETQ. The CDR3 protein is CASSGTGAYGYTF. As DNA, the CDR3 is TGCGCCAGCAGCGGAACAGGGGCTTATGGCTACACCTTC.

The chain joins TRBV29-1 to TRBJ2-5, with 9 bases that match TRBD2. The CDR3 runs to 16 residues. Germline V CDR1 and CDR2: SQVTM, ANQGSEA. Losses at the gene ends were 0 bases for V and 2 bases for J; bases not matched to a gene: 7. Written as DNA, the CDR3 is TGCAGCGTTGAAGACCCGACTAGCGGTATACAAGAGACCCAGTACTTC. This codes for CSVEDPTSGIQETQYF.

J is TRBJ2-2 and V is TRBV7-9; TRBD1 aligns across 8 bases. The germline V gene encodes CDR1 SEHNR and CDR2 FQNEAQ (reference sequence). Trimming cost V 11 bases and J 3 bases; bases outside gene matches: 5. This CDR3 has 13 residues. This CDR3 is CAGLTGDTGELFF. DNA for the CDR3: TGTGCCGGCCTGACAGGGGACACCGGGGAGCTGTTTTTT.

The chain uses TRBV7-6 and TRBJ2-7, with D perhaps given as TRBD1 or TRBD2 (5 bases each). Per germline, CDR1 SGHVS and CDR2 FNYEAQ. This CDR3 is built from 14 residues. Trimming left V 5 bases short and J 2 bases short, with 13 bases between. The CDR3 region is CASSMPGPPYEQYF. CDR3 coding DNA: TGTGCCAGCAGCATGCCGGGACCCCCCTACGAGCAGTACTTC.

The chain links TRBV5-1 to TRBJ2-5; the match to TRBD1 covers 12 bases. The germline V gene encodes CDR1 SGHRS and CDR2 YFSETQ. The length of the CDR3 is 17 residues. V lost 2 bases, J lost 5 bases, and 10 bases stayed unmatched. Here the CDR3 DNA reads TGCGCCAGCAGCTTATTATCCGGGACAGGGGGCACGGAGACCCAGTACTTC. This translates into CASSLLSGTGGTETQYF.